One T cell receptor (beta chain) is described in this entry. The antigen remains unidentified. The data belong to a study of graft-versus-host responses after intestinal transplantation. Study context: Recipients obtained multivisceral, liver-intestinal, or isolated intestinal transplants. After anti-thymocyte globulin induction, recipients took tacrolimus and steroids for around three years.

Sequencing used immunoSEQ multiplex PCR; TCRdb keeps in-frame clones, though not all of them. The table lists roughly 98,000 clones, approximately 95% of them singletons. Study results and caveats: The presence of high graft-versus-host to host-versus-graft clonal ratios in allografts characterized patients with graft-donor T cell macrochimerism.

The CDR3 has 15 residues. CDR1 MGHRA and CDR2 YSYEKL come from the germline V gene. J was trimmed by 6 bases and V by 4 bases; bases with no gene match: 11. The sequence derives from a human donor who was the organ donor for an intestinal transplant. The chain combines TRBV4-1 with TRBJ2-7; 8 nucleotides agree with TRBD1. Sequencing used unstimulated CD8+ T cells sorted from spleen or lymph node cells, obtained before transplant. Here the CDR3 DNA reads TGCGCCAGCAGCCCGAGACCAGGGGGCTCGTCCGAGCAGTACTTC. It codes for CASSPRPGGSSEQYF.